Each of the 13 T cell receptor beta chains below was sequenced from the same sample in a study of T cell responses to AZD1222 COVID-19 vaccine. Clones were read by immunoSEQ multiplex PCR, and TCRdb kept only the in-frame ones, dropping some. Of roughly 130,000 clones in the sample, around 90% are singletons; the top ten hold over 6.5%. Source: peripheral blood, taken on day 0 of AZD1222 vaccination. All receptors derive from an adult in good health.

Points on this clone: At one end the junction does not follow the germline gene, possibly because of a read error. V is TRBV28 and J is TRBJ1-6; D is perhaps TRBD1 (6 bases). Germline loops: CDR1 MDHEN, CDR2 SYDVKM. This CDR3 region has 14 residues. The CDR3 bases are TGTGCCAGCAGTTTACCGGGACAAAATTTACCCCTCCACTTT. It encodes CASSLPGQNLPLHF.

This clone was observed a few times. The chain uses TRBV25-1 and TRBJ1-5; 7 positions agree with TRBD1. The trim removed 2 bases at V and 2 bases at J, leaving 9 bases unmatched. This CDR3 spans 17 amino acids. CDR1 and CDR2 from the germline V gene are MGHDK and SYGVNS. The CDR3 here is CASSEQGGGRGNQPQHF. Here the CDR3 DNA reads TGTGCCAGCAGTGAACAGGGAGGGGGCCGGGGCAATCAGCCCCAGCATTTT.

DNA of the CDR3: TGTGCCAGCAGTTCCTCGGGGCGGGAGCAGTTCTTC. Amino acids: CASSSSGREQFF. The chain carries TRBV12-3 or TRBV12-4 and TRBJ2-1; D may match TRBD1 or TRBD2 (5 bases each). Deletions cut 4 bases from V and 10 bases from J, with 11 bases between. The CDR3 extends over 12 amino acids.

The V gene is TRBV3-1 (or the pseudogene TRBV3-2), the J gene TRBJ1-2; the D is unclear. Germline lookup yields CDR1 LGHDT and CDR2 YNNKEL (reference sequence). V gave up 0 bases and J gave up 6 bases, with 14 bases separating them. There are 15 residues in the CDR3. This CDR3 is CASSQDQYSRNGYTF. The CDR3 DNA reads TGTGCCAGCAGCCAAGATCAGTACAGCCGCAATGGCTACACCTTC.

The CDR3, as DNA: TGCGCCAGCAGTGAGAGCTGGACAGGGGGCACAGATACGCAGTATTTT. This translates into CASSESWTGGTDTQYF. The J gene is TRBJ2-3, the V gene TRBV10-1; 9 bases are a match to TRBD1. This CDR3 region has 16 residues. With 2 bases clipped from V and 1 base from J, the junction kept 4 bases outside the gene matches. CDR1 and CDR2 from the germline V gene are WNHNN and SYGVQD (reference sequence).

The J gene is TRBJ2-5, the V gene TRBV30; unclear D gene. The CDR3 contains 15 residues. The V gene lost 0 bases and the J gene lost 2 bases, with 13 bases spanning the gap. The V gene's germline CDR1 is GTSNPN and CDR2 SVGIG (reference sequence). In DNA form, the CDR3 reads TGTGCCTGGAGTGTGGTGGCAGGCAGGCAAGAGACCCAGTACTTC. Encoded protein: CAWSVVAGRQETQYF.

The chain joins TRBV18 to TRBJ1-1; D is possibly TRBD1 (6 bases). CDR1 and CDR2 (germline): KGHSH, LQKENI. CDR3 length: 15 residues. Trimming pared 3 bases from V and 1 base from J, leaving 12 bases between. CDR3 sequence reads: CASSPLRGRNTEAFF. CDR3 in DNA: TGTGCCAGCTCACCCCTCAGGGGCCGGAACACTGAAGCTTTCTTT.

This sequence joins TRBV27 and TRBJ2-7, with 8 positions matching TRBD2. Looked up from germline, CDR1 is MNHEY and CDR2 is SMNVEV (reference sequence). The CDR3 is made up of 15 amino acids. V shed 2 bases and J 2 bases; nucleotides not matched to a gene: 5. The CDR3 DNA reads TGTGCCAGCAGTTTAGCCAGCGGGGGCCCCTACGAGCAGTACTTC. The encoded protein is CASSLASGGPYEQYF.

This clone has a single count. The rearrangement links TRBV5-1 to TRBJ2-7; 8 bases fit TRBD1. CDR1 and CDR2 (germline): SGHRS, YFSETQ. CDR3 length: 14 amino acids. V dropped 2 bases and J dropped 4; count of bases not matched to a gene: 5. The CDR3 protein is CASSLHRGFYEQYF. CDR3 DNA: TGCGCCAGCAGCTTACACAGGGGGTTTTACGAGCAGTACTTC.

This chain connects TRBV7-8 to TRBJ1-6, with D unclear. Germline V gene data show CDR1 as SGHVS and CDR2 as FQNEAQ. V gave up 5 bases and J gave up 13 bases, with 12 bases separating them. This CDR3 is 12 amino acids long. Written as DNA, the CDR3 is TGTGCCAGCAGCCGGGCCGGATCCCCCCTCCACTTT. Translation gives CASSRAGSPLHF. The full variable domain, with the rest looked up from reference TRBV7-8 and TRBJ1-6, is GAGVSQSPRYKVAKRGQDVALRCDPISGHVSLFWYQQALGQGPEFLTYFQNEAQLDKSGLPSDRFFAERPEGSVSTLKIQRTQQEDSAVYLCASSRAGSPLHFGNGTRLTVT.

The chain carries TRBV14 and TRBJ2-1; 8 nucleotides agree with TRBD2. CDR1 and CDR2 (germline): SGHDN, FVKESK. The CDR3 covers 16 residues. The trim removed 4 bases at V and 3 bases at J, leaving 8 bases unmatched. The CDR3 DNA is TGTGCCAGCAGCCCCCCAGGGGCGGGGGGCTACAATGAGCAGTTCTTC. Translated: CASSPPGAGGYNEQFF.

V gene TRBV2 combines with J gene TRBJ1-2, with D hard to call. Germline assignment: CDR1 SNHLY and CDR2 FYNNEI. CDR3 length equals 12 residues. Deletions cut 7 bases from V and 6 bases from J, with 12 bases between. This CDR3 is CASNVRVDGYTF. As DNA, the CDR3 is TGTGCCAGCAATGTAAGGGTGGATGGCTACACCTTC. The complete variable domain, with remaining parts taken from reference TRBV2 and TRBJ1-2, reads EPEVTQTPSHQVTQMGQEVILRCVPISNHLYFYWYRQILGQKVEFLVSFYNNEISEKSEIFDDQFSVERPDGSNFTLKIRSTKLEDSAMYFCASNVRVDGYTFGSGTRLTVV.

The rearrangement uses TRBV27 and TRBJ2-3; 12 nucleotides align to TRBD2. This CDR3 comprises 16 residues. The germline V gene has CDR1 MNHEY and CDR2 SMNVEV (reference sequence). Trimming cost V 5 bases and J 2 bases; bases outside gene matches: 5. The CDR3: CASSPTSGGPTDTQYF. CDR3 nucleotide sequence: TGTGCCAGCAGTCCGACTAGCGGGGGCCCCACAGATACGCAGTATTTT.